The 6 T cell receptor beta chains presented below share a single source sample, sequenced in a study of blood T cell repertoires in COVID-19. The table came from immunoSEQ multiplex PCR; TCRdb's copy has only in-frame clones and leaves some out. This table has over 150,000 clones, about 80% appearing once. Sequencing was carried out using peripheral blood. The receptor set was obtained from a woman older than 75 with acute or convalescent COVID-19.

The chain uses TRBV6-5 and TRBJ1-2; D unclear. Germline CDR1 and CDR2: MNHEY and SVGAGI. This CDR3 contains 12 residues. V was pared by 8 bases and J by 7 bases, with 14 bases between. CDR3 protein: CASQQPPAGYTF. The CDR3, as DNA: TGTGCCAGCCAACAGCCCCCGGCTGGCTACACCTTC.

This clone was picked up one time. V is TRBV3-1 (or the pseudogene TRBV3-2) and J is TRBJ2-3, with D possibly matching TRBD1 (5 bases). This CDR3 spans 16 amino acids. Deletions cut 0 bases from V and 4 bases from J, with 14 bases between. Germline assignment: CDR1 LGHDT and CDR2 YNNKEL (reference sequence). The CDR3 protein is CASSQDLTVGSDTQYF. The CDR3 DNA reads as TGTGCCAGCAGCCAAGATTTGACAGTCGGGTCAGATACGCAGTATTTT.

V gene TRBV15 combines with J gene TRBJ2-3; 7 bases fit TRBD1. The germline V gene has CDR1 LNHNV and CDR2 YYDKDF (reference sequence). The CDR3 totals 15 residues. V lost 6 bases to trimming and J lost 1 base; unmatched junction nucleotides: 7. CDR3 nucleotides: TGTGCCACCAGTCAAGACAGGGCAGGCACAGATACGCAGTATTTT. Protein sequence: CATSQDRAGTDTQYF.

The V gene is TRBV7-2, the J gene TRBJ2-7, with D perhaps matching TRBD2 (6 bases). The CDR3 contains 16 residues. V was shortened by 0 bases and J by 3 bases, with 15 bases between the two germline ends. Germline V gives CDR1 SGHTA, CDR2 FQGNSA. The CDR3 DNA is TGTGCCAGCAGCTTAGCGAGGGGCGGGACCCTCTACGAGCAGTACTTC. Translating it yields CASSLARGGTLYEQYF.

The rearrangement links TRBV5-1 to TRBJ2-6; 11 nucleotides match TRBD1. Germline lookup yields CDR1 SGHRS and CDR2 YFSETQ. This CDR3 has 17 amino acids. V was pared by 2 bases and J by 0 bases, with 1 base of the junction left unmatched. The CDR3: CASSFGTGGSGANVLTF. CDR3 coding DNA: TGCGCCAGCAGCTTCGGGACAGGGGGCTCTGGGGCCAACGTCCTGACTTTC.

This clone has more than one count but fewer than ten. The chain combines TRBV7-9 with TRBJ2-7, with a possible D match to TRBD1 (6 bases). There are 15 residues in the CDR3. Trimming pared 3 bases from V and 5 bases from J, leaving 17 bases between. Germline assignment: CDR1 SEHNR and CDR2 FQNEAQ (reference sequence). This chain's CDR3 is CASSFGTLGVNEQYF. The DNA of the CDR3 is TGTGCCAGCAGCTTTGGGACATTGGGAGTCAACGAGCAGTACTTC.